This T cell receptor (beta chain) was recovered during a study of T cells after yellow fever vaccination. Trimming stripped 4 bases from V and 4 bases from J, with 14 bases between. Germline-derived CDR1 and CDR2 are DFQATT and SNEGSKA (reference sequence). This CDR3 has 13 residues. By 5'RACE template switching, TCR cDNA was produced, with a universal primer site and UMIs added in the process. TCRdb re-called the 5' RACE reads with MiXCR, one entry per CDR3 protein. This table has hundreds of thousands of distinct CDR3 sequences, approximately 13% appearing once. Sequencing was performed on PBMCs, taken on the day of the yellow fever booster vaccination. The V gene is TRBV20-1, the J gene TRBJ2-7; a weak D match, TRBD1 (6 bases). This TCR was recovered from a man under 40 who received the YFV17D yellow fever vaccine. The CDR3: CSAIPGQKYEQYF. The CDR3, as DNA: TGCAGTGCTATTCCGGGACAAAAATACGAGCAGTACTTC.